This T cell receptor (beta chain) was sequenced during a study of identifying expanded T cells in peripheral blood. Overall study results and limits: Across healthy donors, higher total template counts meant significantly greater roughly two-week count variance. Differentially abundant clones: 0.95 to 1.5 between replicates, roughly 16 at around 14 days, 19 to 20 at four.

Germline CDR1 and CDR2: SGHTA and FQGTGA. The ends were cut back, 2 bases at V and 4 bases at J, with 8 bases in the middle. CDR3 length: 13 amino acids. About this clone: What it binds is unknown.

Assay used: immunoSEQ multiplex PCR; TCRdb lists only in-frame clones, some missing. This sample has 80,000 to 95,000 clones; about 87% occur once, and the top ten carry 3% to 4%. Healthy donors had no documented immune events, such as infections, while sampled. The sequencing sample was made of blood. The sequence came from a person aged 18 to 70 in good health. The chain carries TRBV7-3 and TRBJ1-1, with D maybe TRBD1 (5 bases). The CDR3: CASSLYRGTEAFF. The CDR3 DNA sequence: TGTGCCAGCAGCTTATATAGGGGCACTGAAGCTTTCTTT.